This TCR beta chain was recorded in a study of blood T cell repertoires in COVID-19. In the study overall: Whether acute or convalescent, the COVID-19 samples came from the United States, Italy and Spain.

V was pared by 4 bases and J by 2 bases, with 9 bases of the junction left unmatched. From germline, CDR1 is SGHTA and CDR2 FQGTGA. This CDR3 is 17 amino acids long. The method was immunoSEQ multiplex PCR; TCRdb's version includes in-frame clones alone and lacks a portion of them. The profile shows 75,000 to 100,000 clones, roughly 84% of them singletons. The V and J genes are TRBV7-3 and TRBJ2-2, with 8 bases lining up with TRBD2. This sequence originates from a woman older than 75 with acute or convalescent COVID-19. Sequenced input: peripheral blood. CDR3 sequence (DNA): TGTGCCAGCAGCTCCCGATCTAGCGGGTCAAACACCGGGGAGCTGTTTTTT. Translation gives CASSSRSSGSNTGELFF.